This TCR beta chain came from a study of blood T cell repertoires in COVID-19. Across the study: The study drew acute and convalescent COVID-19 samples from the United States, Italy and Spain.

After removal of 7 bases from V and 5 bases from J, the junction contained 15 bases not matched to a gene. The CDR3 is 15 amino acids. Per germline, CDR1 SGHNT and CDR2 YYREEE (reference sequence). Profiling relied on immunoSEQ multiplex PCR, and the TCRdb table lists in-frame clones only, not all of them. This sample has about 120,000 clones, with around 87% found just once. The sequence was obtained from a woman between 45 and 65 years old with acute or convalescent COVID-19. The sample taken for sequencing was peripheral blood. The genes are TRBV5-4 and TRBJ2-7, with 7 bases lining up with TRBD2. CDR3 nucleotides: TGTGCCAGCCGACCCCCGGGACTAAAAATCCACGAGCAGTACTTC. Residues: CASRPPGLKIHEQYF.